These 32 T cell receptor beta chains originate from one sample sequenced in a study of CD8+ T cells in alopecia areata. Patients with alopecia areata provided lesional scalp punch biopsies as well as peripheral blood. cDNA prepared by RNA extraction and subsequent reverse transcription served as the template for sequencing. The method was immunoSEQ multiplex PCR; TCRdb's version includes in-frame clones alone and lacks a portion of them. The table lists over 10,000 clones, around 60% of them singletons. The specimen was skin. Receptors were obtained from a human donor with alopecia areata.

The genes are TRBV5-1 and TRBJ2-1, with D possibly being TRBD1 (6 bases). CDR1 is SGHRS and CDR2 is YFSETQ in the germline V gene. The CDR3 is 12 amino acids. Trimming left V 5 bases short and J 5 bases short, with 8 bases between. CDR3 sequence (DNA): TGCGCCAGCAGGGACAGAAACAATGAGCAGTTCTTC. It specifies CASRDRNNEQFF.

This clone is a singleton in its sample. The J gene is TRBJ2-7, the V gene TRBV30; 10 positions agree with TRBD1. Unmatched junction bases numbered 5, after V lost 4 bases and J lost 2 bases. The V gene's germline CDR1 is GTSNPN and CDR2 SVGIG (reference sequence). The CDR3 is 14 residues long. The chain's CDR3 is CAWNRGTGAYEQYF. The CDR3 coding sequence is TGTGCCTGGAATAGGGGGACAGGGGCCTACGAGCAGTACTTC.

The chain is built from TRBV28 and TRBJ1-2, with 8 bases identical to TRBD1. Germline V lookup: CDR1 MDHEN, CDR2 SYDVKM. V lost 3 bases to trimming and J lost 7 bases; unmatched junction nucleotides: 1. CDR3 length: 12 amino acids. CDR3 in amino acids: CASSLQGAGYTF. The CDR3 nucleotides are TGTGCCAGCAGTTTGCAGGGGGCTGGCTACACCTTC.

The rearrangement uses TRBV7-2 and TRBJ1-4, with a possible D match to TRBD1 (6 bases). Trimming took 5 bases from V and 7 from J, leaving 14 bases between them. CDR1 is SGHTA and CDR2 is FQGNSA in the germline V gene. This CDR3 has 14 amino acids. CDR3 sequence (DNA): TGTGCCAGCAGCGCAGCAGGGGCGGGTGAAAAACTGTTTTTT. It translates to CASSAAGAGEKLFF.

Here the CDR3 reads CASSLVTGVWDTEAFF. In DNA form, the CDR3 reads TGTGCCAGCAGCTTGGTAACAGGGGTGTGGGACACTGAAGCTTTCTTT. The chain joins TRBV11-2 to TRBJ1-1, with 7 positions matching TRBD1. Germline values: CDR1 SGHAT, CDR2 FQNNGV. With 3 bases clipped from V and 3 bases from J, the junction kept 10 bases outside the gene matches. The CDR3 covers 16 residues.

The chain is built from TRBV6-5 and TRBJ2-7; 10 bases are shared with TRBD2. Germline trimming cut 7 bases from V and 2 bases from J; bases unmatched to any gene: 5. Germline CDR1 reads MNHEY; CDR2 reads SVGAGI. The CDR3 extends over 14 amino acids. The CDR3 nucleotides read TGTGCCAGCATGTGGACTAGCGGTCCCTACGAGCAGTACTTC. Translated, it gives CASMWTSGPYEQYF.

The CDR3 reads CASSLEARSTYEQYF. DNA of the CDR3: TGTGCCAGCAGCTTAGAGGCTAGATCTACCTACGAGCAGTACTTC. This chain connects TRBV7-2 to TRBJ2-7; no clear D. Looked up from germline, CDR1 is SGHTA and CDR2 is FQGNSA. V gave up 1 base and J gave up 2 bases, with 12 bases separating them. CDR3 length: 15 residues. Full variable domain (outside the CDR3, taken from reference TRBV7-2 and TRBJ2-7): GAGVSQSPSNKVTEKGKDVELRCDPISGHTALYWYRQSLGQGLEFLIYFQGNSAPDKSGLPSDRFSAERTGGSVSTLTIQRTQQEDSAVYLCASSLEARSTYEQYFGPGTRLTVT.

The chain uses TRBV6-5 and TRBJ2-5; weak D call: TRBD1 (6 bases). The CDR3 is made up of 13 amino acids. The germline CDR1 and CDR2 sequences are MNHEY and SVGAGI. Deletions cut 6 bases from V and 5 bases from J, with 13 bases between. CDR3 in DNA: TGTGCCAGCAGGGACAGTTGGGGGGAGACCCAGTACTTC. Amino acids: CASRDSWGETQYF.

This clone was detected only a few times. The CDR3 protein is CAPRANTGELFF. CDR3 bases: TGTGCCCCAAGAGCGAACACCGGGGAGCTGTTTTTT. This chain uses TRBV2 with TRBJ2-2; D is unresolved. Germline-derived CDR1 and CDR2 are SNHLY and FYNNEI. The CDR3 has 12 amino acids. V lost 11 bases to trimming and J lost 0 bases, with 7 bases between them.

The chain joins TRBV6-1 to TRBJ2-7; D may be TRBD1 or TRBD2 (6 bases each). The germline V gene encodes CDR1 MNHNS and CDR2 SASEGT. Trimming removed 5 bases at V and 7 bases at J, with 18 bases between. The CDR3 is 14 amino acids. The CDR3 here is CASSRGGPASEQYF. CDR3 bases: TGTGCCAGCAGTCGAGGGGGGCCAGCTTCGGAGCAGTACTTC.

The chain recombines TRBV6-6 with TRBJ2-1; 14 bases agree with TRBD2. The V and J ends lost 0 bases and 6 bases, in that order; junction bases with no gene match: 1. This CDR3 comprises 16 residues. From germline, CDR1 is MNHNY and CDR2 SVGAGI (reference sequence). The CDR3 nucleotides are TGTGCCAGCAGTTACTCCGGGACTAGCGGGGGCAATGAGCAGTTCTTC. It translates to CASSYSGTSGGNEQFF.

The chain couples TRBV29-1 to TRBJ2-5; no clear D. The assigned J gene may be wrong: the sequence end matches TRBJ2-7 better. This CDR3 contains 12 residues. CDR1 is SQVTM, CDR2 ANQGSEA, per germline. CDR3 sequence reads: CSVAVFSYEQYF. The CDR3 nucleotides read TGCAGCGTTGCAGTTTTCTCCTACGAGCAGTACTTC.

Worth noting for this clone: An end of the junction differs from the germline gene, which may be a read error. This chain joins TRBV4-1 and TRBJ2-7; D may be TRBD1 (6 bases). Per germline, CDR1 MGHRA and CDR2 YSYEKL. This CDR3 has 15 amino acids. CDR3 sequence (DNA): TGCGCCAGCAGCCAAGATCAAACAGGGTCCTACGAGCAGTGCTTC. This encodes CASSQDQTGSYEQCF.

This CDR3 reads CASSSDPQGDQFF. Written as DNA, the CDR3 is TGCGCCAGCAGCTCGGACCCACAGGGTGATCAGTTCTTC. This chain links TRBV5-1 with TRBJ2-1; D possibly corresponds to TRBD1 (6 bases). The CDR3 totals 13 residues. V was shortened by 3 bases and J by 13 bases, with 17 bases between the two germline ends. Germline CDR1 and CDR2: SGHRS and YFSETQ.

This chain joins TRBV18 and TRBJ2-1; 7 bases align to TRBD2. The CDR3 has 15 residues. From germline, CDR1 is KGHSH and CDR2 LQKENI. Trimming removed 4 bases from V and 2 bases from J; junction bases left unmatched: 5. CDR3 in DNA: TGTGCCAGCTCACTGGTGGGGGGGACCTACAATGAGCAGTTCTTC. Its protein is CASSLVGGTYNEQFF.

V is TRBV5-1 and J is TRBJ2-7; no clear D. The CDR3 is made up of 15 amino acids. The germline V and J ends were trimmed by 1 base and 6 bases, with 17 bases remaining between them. Germline CDR1 is SGHRS and CDR2 is YFSETQ. As DNA, the CDR3 is TGCGCCAGCAGCTTGACCGGCGTACCTTCCCCCGAGCAGTACTTC. It codes for CASSLTGVPSPEQYF.

The chain carries TRBV6-7 and TRBJ2-4; TRBD2 aligns across 7 bases. TRBV6-7 is an ORF, with its function uncertain. The CDR3 sequence is 14 residues long. V dropped 6 bases and J dropped 7; count of bases not matched to a gene: 9. The CDR3 DNA sequence: TGTGCCAGCAGGTTGGGGGGGACGGGGAACATTCAGTACTTC. It translates to CASRLGGTGNIQYF.

The table lists this clone with a few counts. The chain uses TRBV7-2 and TRBJ1-2, with unresolved D. Trimming shortened V by 8 bases and J by 7 bases, and 14 bases separated the two germline ends. The CDR3 has 12 amino acids. Per the germline V gene, CDR1 is SGHTA and CDR2 is FQGNSA. The CDR3 is CASGSGWRGYTF. CDR3 nucleotide sequence: TGTGCCAGCGGGTCTGGGTGGCGTGGCTACACCTTC. Full variable domain (rest looked up from reference TRBV7-2 and TRBJ1-2): GAGVSQSPSNKVTEKGKDVELRCDPISGHTALYWYRQSLGQGLEFLIYFQGNSAPDKSGLPSDRFSAERTGGSVSTLTIQRTQQEDSAVYLCASGSGWRGYTFGSGTRLTVV.

The chain combines TRBV18 with TRBJ2-7; D ambiguous. There are 13 residues in the CDR3. Trimming pared 0 bases from V and 4 bases from J, leaving 7 bases between. CDR1 and CDR2 (germline): KGHSH, LQKENI. CDR3 sequence (DNA): TGTGCCAGCTCACCACCGACGGATTACGAGCAGTACTTC. It is translated as CASSPPTDYEQYF.

The rearrangement links TRBV6-6 to TRBJ1-2; D remains unclear. V gave up 8 bases and J gave up 3 bases, with 16 bases separating them. This CDR3 has 14 residues. Looked up from germline, CDR1 is MNHNY and CDR2 is SVGAGI (reference sequence). The CDR3 loop reads CASSPGGKDYGYTF. In DNA, the CDR3 is TGTGCCAGCTCACCGGGAGGGAAGGACTATGGCTACACCTTC.

The chain has TRBV7-3 and TRBJ1-6; D unresolved. The CDR3 covers 13 residues. V lost 2 bases to trimming and J lost 7 bases, with 6 bases between them. Germline-derived CDR1 and CDR2 are SGHTA and FQGTGA. For the CDR3, the DNA is TGTGCCAGCAGCTTAGATTGGAATTCACCCCTCCACTTT. This sequence encodes CASSLDWNSPLHF. Drawing the rest from reference TRBV7-3 and TRBJ1-6, the complete variable domain is GAGVSQTPSNKVTEKGKYVELRCDPISGHTALYWYRQSLGQGPEFLIYFQGTGAADDSGLPNDRFFAVRPEGSVSTLKIQRTERGDSAVYLCASSLDWNSPLHFGNGTRLTVT.

A few counts support this clone. V gene TRBV7-2 combines with J gene TRBJ2-3; D tentatively fits TRBD1 or TRBD2 (6 bases each). CDR1 and CDR2 (germline): SGHTA, FQGNSA. Trimming pared 4 bases from V and 4 bases from J, leaving 18 bases between. The CDR3 totals 16 residues. CDR3 protein: CASSSTGGGVSDTQYF. The DNA of the CDR3 is TGTGCCAGCAGCTCCACTGGGGGCGGGGTGTCAGATACGCAGTATTTT.

CDR3 in DNA: TGTGCCAGCAGTGAAAGCAGCTCCTACAATGAGCAGTTCTTC. Translating gives CASSESSSYNEQFF. V is TRBV2 and J is TRBJ2-1; D is unresolved. Per the germline V gene, CDR1 is SNHLY and CDR2 is FYNNEI. CDR3 length equals 14 residues. Trimming took 2 bases from V and 0 from J, leaving 5 bases between them.

The gene calls are TRBV11-2 and TRBJ2-7, with D possibly called TRBD1 or TRBD2 (6 bases each). Germline V gives CDR1 SGHAT, CDR2 FQNNGV. Trimming pared 4 bases from V and 6 bases from J, leaving 16 bases between. The CDR3 is made up of 14 amino acids. DNA of the CDR3: TGTGCCAGCAGCTCGAACAGGGACGGGAGCGAGCAGTACTTC. Its translation: CASSSNRDGSEQYF.

The V call is TRBV28, the J call TRBJ1-6; no reliable D call. The V end lost 5 bases, the J end lost 11 bases, and 16 bases lay between the germline ends. The CDR3 is 14 amino acids. Germline V CDR1 and CDR2: MDHEN, SYDVKM. As DNA, the CDR3 is TGTGCCAGCAGTCCCAAGAGGCGTAGAACACCCCTCCACTTT. Translation: CASSPKRRRTPLHF.

The J gene is TRBJ2-5, the V gene TRBV4-2; D tentatively reads TRBD1 or TRBD2 (5 bases each). The V and J ends lost 5 bases and 5 bases respectively, with 12 bases between them. CDR3 size: 13 residues. CDR1 and CDR2 (germline): LGHNA, YNFKEQ. CDR3 DNA sequence: TGTGCCAGCAGCGGGACCGGCCAGGAGACCCAGTACTTC. Translation: CASSGTGQETQYF.

V gene TRBV19 combines with J gene TRBJ2-5; possible D gene TRBD2, 6 bases. V was clipped by 5 bases and J by 1 base, with 14 bases between them. The CDR3 consists of 15 residues. Germline V gene sequence: CDR1 LNHDA, CDR2 SQIVND (reference sequence). The CDR3 loop is CASSGGLRLQETQYF. The CDR3 nucleotides read TGTGCCAGTAGTGGAGGGCTGCGACTCCAAGAGACCCAGTACTTC.

This clone showed up just a few times. The chain joins TRBV6-6 to TRBJ2-1; 7 bases map to TRBD2. The trim removed 5 bases at V and 14 bases at J, leaving 15 bases unmatched. The CDR3 contains 14 residues. Germline V gene lookup returns CDR1 MNHNY and CDR2 SVGAGI (reference sequence). Here the CDR3 reads CASSPKTSRKEEFF. Written as DNA, the CDR3 is TGTGCCAGCAGTCCCAAGACTAGCCGAAAAGAGGAGTTCTTC.

The J gene is TRBJ1-2, the V gene TRBV15; TRBD1 matches at 7 bases. V lost 3 bases to trimming and J lost 4 bases; unmatched junction nucleotides: 8. Germline V gives CDR1 LNHNV, CDR2 YYDKDF (reference sequence). The CDR3 has 15 amino acids. CDR3 in amino acids: CATSSVGRGVYGYTF. In DNA, the CDR3 is TGTGCCACCAGCAGTGTGGGCAGGGGGGTCTATGGCTACACCTTC.

This rearrangement joins TRBV19 to TRBJ2-7; D perhaps matches TRBD1 (6 bases). V gave up 10 bases and J gave up 3 bases, with 19 bases separating them. This CDR3 region has 14 residues. Germline values: CDR1 LNHDA, CDR2 SQIVND (reference sequence). The CDR3 nucleotides are TGTGCCACCTCCTCGTGGGACAACAACTACGAGCAGTACTTC. It specifies CATSSWDNNYEQYF.

This clone was seen once. The chain combines TRBV6-5 with TRBJ2-1; 11 bases are shared with TRBD2. Trimming at V came to 6 bases and at J to 3 bases, leaving 4 bases not matched to a gene. This CDR3 has 15 residues. Germline V gene data show CDR1 as MNHEY and CDR2 as SVGAGI. The DNA of the CDR3 is TGTGCCAGCAGACTCCTAGCGGGAGGCTACAATGAGCAGTTCTTC. Translation gives CASRLLAGGYNEQFF.

The J gene is TRBJ1-2, the V gene TRBV20-1; D remains ambiguous. The V gene's germline CDR1 is DFQATT and CDR2 SNEGSKA (reference sequence). The CDR3 sequence is 11 residues long. With 4 bases removed from V and 4 bases from J, the gap between germline ends came to 7 bases. CDR3 DNA: TGCAGTGCTACAACCACCTATGGCTACACCTTC. Protein sequence: CSATTTYGYTF.